The 2 T cell receptor beta chains below come from one sample, sequenced in a study of blood T cells in healthy people across ages (dated by TCRdb to the mid-2010s). Library construction relied on 5' RACE. TCRdb shows the sequencer as Illumina HiSeq 2500. A second PCR of roughly 7 to 12 cycles was run with a J-beta primer mix and a sample-barcoded 5' primer. Through fastp at Q25 and MiXCR, TCRdb rebuilt clones from the public reads, retaining in-frame beta chains. Under each unique CDR3 protein, matching rows form one entry showing the most common genes and DNA. The sample table lists 800,000 or so distinct CDR3 sequences, around 62% of them with a count of one. Roughly a quarter of the sample is held by the ten biggest clonotypes. Input material: blood. These receptors came from a man younger than 45 in good health.

A remark on this clonotype: A read error may account for a junction end that differs from germline. V and J are TRBV3-1 and TRBJ2-3; D is unclear. This CDR3 is built from 15 residues. Germline V gene sequence: CDR1 LGHDT, CDR2 YNNKEL (reference sequence). CDR3 sequence reads: CVSSQQRLSTDTQYF. In nucleotides, the CDR3 is TGTGTCAGCAGCCAACAAAGACTTAGCACAGATACGCAGTATTTT.

The CDR3 region has the DNA TGCAGTGCTTACAGGGGCAGCAATCAGCCCCAGCATTTT. Its protein is CSAYRGSNQPQHF. V usage is TRBV20-1 and J usage is TRBJ1-5; 7 bases align to TRBD1. J was trimmed by 1 base and V by 5 bases; bases with no gene match: 2. This CDR3 region has 13 residues. CDR1 is DFQATT and CDR2 is SNEGSKA in the germline V gene (reference sequence).